A single T cell receptor (beta chain) is shown here with its context. Original data processing: Nucleated cell counts were estimated from reference gene primer amplification. Method: immunoSEQ multiplex PCR; TCRdb's copy keeps in-frame clones and lacks some. D and trimming come from the DNA, and the V and J calls and clone size come from that table. The sample yields about 160,000 clones, approximately 84% seen once. The data stem from a study of blood T cell repertoires in COVID-19. Background on the study: PBMCs, B-cell-depleted T cells, or T cells were the source of the cDNA or gDNA that made up the material.

Cohort allocation depended upon clinical history that participants reported. Germline V gene sequence: CDR1 GTSNPN, CDR2 SVGIG (reference sequence). The V gene end was trimmed by 2 bases and the J gene end by 3 bases; junction bases not matched to a gene: 5. The CDR3 extends over 14 amino acids. This clonotype was obtained from a woman in her thirties or forties with acute COVID-19. The sample comprised PBMCs or T cells enriched from blood (not recorded which). V gene TRBV30 combines with J gene TRBJ2-3; 7 bases are a match to TRBD2. The CDR3: CAWSRVRETDTQYF. The CDR3 DNA sequence: TGTGCCTGGAGTCGAGTGCGGGAGACAGATACGCAGTATTTT.